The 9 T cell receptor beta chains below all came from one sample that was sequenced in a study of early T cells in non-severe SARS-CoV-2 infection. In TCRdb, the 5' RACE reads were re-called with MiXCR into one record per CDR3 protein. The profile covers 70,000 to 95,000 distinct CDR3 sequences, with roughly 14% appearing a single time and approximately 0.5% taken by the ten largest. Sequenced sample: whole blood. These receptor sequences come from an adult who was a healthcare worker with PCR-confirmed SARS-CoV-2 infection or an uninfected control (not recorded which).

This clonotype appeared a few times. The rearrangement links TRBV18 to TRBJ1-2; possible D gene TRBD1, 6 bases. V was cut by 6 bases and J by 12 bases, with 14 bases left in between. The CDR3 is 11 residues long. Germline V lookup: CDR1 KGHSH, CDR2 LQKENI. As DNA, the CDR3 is TGTGCCAGCTCCCCCGCAGGGGCCCACACCTTC. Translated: CASSPAGAHTF. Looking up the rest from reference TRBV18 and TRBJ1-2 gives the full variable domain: NAGVMQNPRHLVRRRGQEARLRCSPMKGHSHVYWYRQLPEEGLKFMVYLQKENIIDESGMPKERFSAEFPKEGPSILRIQQVVRGDSAAYFCASSPAGAHTFGSGTRLTVV.

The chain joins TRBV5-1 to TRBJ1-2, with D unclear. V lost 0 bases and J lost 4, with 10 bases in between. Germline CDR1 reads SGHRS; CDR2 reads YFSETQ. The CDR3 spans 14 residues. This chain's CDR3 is CASSLGDLPYGYTF. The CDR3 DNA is TGCGCCAGCAGCTTGGGCGATCTTCCCTATGGCTACACCTTC.

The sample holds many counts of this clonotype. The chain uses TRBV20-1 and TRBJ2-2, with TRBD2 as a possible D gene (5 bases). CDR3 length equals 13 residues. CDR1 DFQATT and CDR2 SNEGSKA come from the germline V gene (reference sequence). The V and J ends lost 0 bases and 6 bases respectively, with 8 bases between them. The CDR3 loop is CSARDRGPGELFF. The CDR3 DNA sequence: TGCAGTGCTAGAGATAGAGGGCCCGGGGAGCTGTTTTTT.

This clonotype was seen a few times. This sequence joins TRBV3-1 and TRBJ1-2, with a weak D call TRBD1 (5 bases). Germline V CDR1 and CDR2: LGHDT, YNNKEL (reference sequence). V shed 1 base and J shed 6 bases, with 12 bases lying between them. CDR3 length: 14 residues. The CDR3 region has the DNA TGTGCCAGCAGCCAAGCATCGGGACCTCATGGCTACACCTTC. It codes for CASSQASGPHGYTF.

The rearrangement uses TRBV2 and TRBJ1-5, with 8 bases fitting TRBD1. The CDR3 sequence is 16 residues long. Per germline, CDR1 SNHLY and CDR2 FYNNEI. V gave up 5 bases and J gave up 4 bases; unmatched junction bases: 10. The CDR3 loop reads CASSPPGQVKNQPQHF. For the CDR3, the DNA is TGTGCCAGCAGTCCTCCGGGACAGGTGAAAAATCAGCCCCAGCATTTT.

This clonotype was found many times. The CDR3 spells CASSPKIQGYSGNTIYF. DNA of the CDR3: TGTGCCAGCTCACCGAAAATACAGGGATACTCTGGAAACACCATATATTTT. The rearrangement links TRBV18 to TRBJ1-3, with D possibly matching TRBD1 (6 bases). The germline V gene has CDR1 KGHSH and CDR2 LQKENI. The CDR3 sequence is 17 residues long. V shed 3 bases and J shed 0 bases, with 15 bases lying between them. The full variable domain, in which reference TRBV18 and TRBJ1-3 provide the parts outside the CDR3, is NAGVMQNPRHLVRRRGQEARLRCSPMKGHSHVYWYRQLPEEGLKFMVYLQKENIIDESGMPKERFSAEFPKEGPSILRIQQVVRGDSAAYFCASSPKIQGYSGNTIYFGEGSWLTVV.

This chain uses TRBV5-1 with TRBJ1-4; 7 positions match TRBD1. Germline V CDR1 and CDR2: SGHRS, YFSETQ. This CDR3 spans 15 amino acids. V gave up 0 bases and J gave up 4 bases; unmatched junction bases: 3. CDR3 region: CASSLASGGNEKLFF. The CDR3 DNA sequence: TGCGCCAGCAGCTTGGCCTCAGGGGGTAATGAAAAACTGTTTTTT.

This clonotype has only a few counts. The CDR3 here is CSALTTGTNYGYTF. CDR3 in DNA: TGCAGTGCTCTGACGACAGGGACCAACTATGGCTACACCTTC. The J gene is TRBJ1-2, the V gene TRBV20-1; 7 nucleotides agree with TRBD1. The trim removed 5 bases at V and 2 bases at J, leaving 8 bases unmatched. Germline assignment: CDR1 DFQATT and CDR2 SNEGSKA (reference sequence). The CDR3 has 14 residues.

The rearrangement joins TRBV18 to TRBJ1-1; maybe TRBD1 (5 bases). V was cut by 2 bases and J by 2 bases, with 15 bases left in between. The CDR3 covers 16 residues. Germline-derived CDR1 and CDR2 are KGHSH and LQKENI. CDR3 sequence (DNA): TGTGCCAGCTCACCAAAGGGGAAGACAGAAAACACTGAAGCTTTCTTT. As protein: CASSPKGKTENTEAFF.